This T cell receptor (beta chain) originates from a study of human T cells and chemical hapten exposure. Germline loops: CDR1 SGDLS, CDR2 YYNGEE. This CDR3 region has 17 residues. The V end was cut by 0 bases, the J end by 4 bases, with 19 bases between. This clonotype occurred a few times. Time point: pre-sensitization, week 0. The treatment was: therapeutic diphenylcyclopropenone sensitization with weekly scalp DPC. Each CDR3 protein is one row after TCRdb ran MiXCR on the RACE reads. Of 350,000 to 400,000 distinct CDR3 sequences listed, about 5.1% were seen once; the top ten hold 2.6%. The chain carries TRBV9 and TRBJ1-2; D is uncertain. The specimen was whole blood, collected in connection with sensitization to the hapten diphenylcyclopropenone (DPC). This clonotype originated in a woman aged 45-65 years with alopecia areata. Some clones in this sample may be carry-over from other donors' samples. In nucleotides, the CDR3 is TGTGCCAGCAGCGTAGCGGCAGGAGTGGAGGCCCTCTATGGCTACACCTTC. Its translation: CASSVAAGVEALYGYTF.